Listed below are T cell receptor beta chains from one sample, sequenced in a study of PD-L1 blockade in urothelial cancer. Using immunoSEQ multiplex PCR, the repertoire was profiled, and TCRdb retains in-frame clones only, with some absent. This table holds approximately 110,000 clones, over 75% found once. The sample consisted of PBMCs, taken around atezolizumab (anti-PD-L1) treatment. The receptor source for this set is a man aged 50 to 59 with urothelial cancer. Each CDR3 is given with its conserved first and last residue. The D gene is left open where the match is weak. Some rows have no size entry. The others give once, few or many, or a class for an expanded clone.

CDR3aa: CASSITSGYEQYF; CDR3nt: TGTGCCAGCAGCATCACTAGCGGGTACGAGCAGTACTTC; v_gene: TRBV7-2; d_gene: TRBD2; abundance: NA; j_gene: TRBJ2-7
CDR3aa: CASSFPGQETQYF; CDR3nt: TGTGCCAGCAGTTTCCCAGGGCAAGAGACCCAGTACTTC; v_gene: TRBV28; d_gene: NA; abundance: NA; j_gene: TRBJ2-5
CDR3aa: CARGRNTYEQYF; CDR3nt: TGTGCCCGGGGGAGGAATACCTACGAGCAGTACTTC; v_gene: TRBV2; d_gene: NA; abundance: NA; j_gene: TRBJ2-7
CDR3aa: CASSLLAGDEQFF; CDR3nt: TGTGCCAGCAGTTTGTTAGCGGGAGATGAGCAGTTCTTC; v_gene: TRBV28; d_gene: TRBD2; abundance: NA; j_gene: TRBJ2-1
CDR3aa: CASSQQGTYTGELFF; CDR3nt: TGTGCCAGCAGTCAGCAGGGAACTTACACCGGGGAGCTGTTTTTT; v_gene: TRBV27; d_gene: NA; abundance: NA; j_gene: TRBJ2-2
CDR3aa: CASSSVVQGEDTEAFF; CDR3nt: TGTGCCAGTAGTAGTGTAGTCCAGGGGGAGGACACTGAAGCTTTCTTT; v_gene: TRBV19; d_gene: TRBD1; abundance: NA; j_gene: TRBJ1-1
CDR3aa: CASSQRSGNTIYF; CDR3nt: TGTGCCAGTAGTCAGCGCTCTGGAAACACCATATATTTT; v_gene: TRBV19; d_gene: NA; abundance: NA; j_gene: TRBJ1-3
CDR3aa: CASSLAQGYEQYF; CDR3nt: TGTGCTAGCAGCTTAGCACAGGGGTACGAGCAGTACTTC; v_gene: TRBV7-7; d_gene: TRBD1; abundance: NA; j_gene: TRBJ2-7
CDR3aa: CAIGKIGDRHNEAFF; CDR3nt: TGTGCCATCGGAAAAATAGGGGACAGGCACAATGAAGCTTTCTTT; v_gene: TRBV6-6; d_gene: TRBD1; abundance: NA; j_gene: TRBJ1-1
CDR3aa: CASSQVTGRDSQPQHF; CDR3nt: TGCGCCAGCAGCCAAGTCACAGGGCGTGATAGTCAGCCCCAGCATTTT; v_gene: TRBV4-1; d_gene: NA; abundance: few; j_gene: TRBJ1-5
CDR3aa: CASRALVSTDTQYF; CDR3nt: TGTGCCAGCAGAGCACTGGTTAGCACAGATACGCAGTATTTT; v_gene: TRBV2; d_gene: NA; abundance: NA; j_gene: TRBJ2-3
CDR3aa: CASSMGADNYGYTF; CDR3nt: TGTGCCAGTAGTATGGGGGCCGATAACTATGGCTACACCTTC; v_gene: TRBV19; d_gene: NA; abundance: few; j_gene: TRBJ1-2
CDR3aa: CASRIGETQYF; CDR3nt: TGTGCCAGCAGGATCGGGGAGACCCAGTACTTC; v_gene: TRBV11-2; d_gene: NA; abundance: NA; j_gene: TRBJ2-5
CDR3aa: CASSPGTGPQPQHF; CDR3nt: TGTGCCAGCAGCCCAGGGACAGGGCCTCAGCCCCAGCATTTT; v_gene: TRBV7-9; d_gene: TRBD1; abundance: few; j_gene: TRBJ1-5
CDR3aa: CATSSREVGTQYF; CDR3nt: TGTGCCACCAGCTCCCGTGAGGTCGGGACCCAGTACTTC; v_gene: TRBV15; d_gene: NA; abundance: NA; j_gene: TRBJ2-5
CDR3aa: CASSPTGTMDEKLFF; CDR3nt: TGTGCCAGCAGCCCCACCGGGACTATGGATGAAAAACTGTTTTTT; v_gene: TRBV11-2; d_gene: NA; abundance: NA; j_gene: TRBJ1-4
CDR3aa: CASSQLQGYYGYTF; CDR3nt: TGTGCCAGCTCACAATTACAGGGGTACTATGGCTACACCTTC; v_gene: TRBV18; d_gene: TRBD1; abundance: NA; j_gene: TRBJ1-2
CDR3aa: CASSPDPGGYTF; CDR3nt: TGTGCCAGCAGCCCCGATCCCGGGGGCTACACCTTC; v_gene: TRBV7-9; d_gene: NA; abundance: NA; j_gene: TRBJ1-2
CDR3aa: CASSPPGNSNEKLFF; CDR3nt: TGTGCCAGCAGTCCCCCAGGGAATTCTAATGAAAAACTGTTTTTT; v_gene: TRBV28; d_gene: NA; abundance: NA; j_gene: TRBJ1-4
CDR3aa: CASRADRGSTEAFF; CDR3nt: TGTGCCAGCAGGGCGGACAGGGGAAGCACTGAAGCTTTCTTT; v_gene: TRBV6-4; d_gene: TRBD1; abundance: NA; j_gene: TRBJ1-1
CDR3aa: CSVEEGRGTEQYF; CDR3nt: TGCAGCGTTGAAGAGGGCAGGGGAACCGAGCAGTACTTC; v_gene: TRBV29-1; d_gene: NA; abundance: NA; j_gene: TRBJ2-7
CDR3aa: CASSLWMSSGNTIYF; CDR3nt: TGTGCCAGCAGTTTATGGATGAGCTCTGGAAACACCATATATTTT; v_gene: TRBV28; d_gene: NA; abundance: NA; j_gene: TRBJ1-3
CDR3aa: CASSVEQGARTEAFF; CDR3nt: TGTGCCAGCAGCGTAGAACAGGGGGCGCGCACTGAAGCTTTCTTT; v_gene: TRBV9; d_gene: TRBD1; abundance: NA; j_gene: TRBJ1-1
CDR3aa: CASSRLAGTDTQYF; CDR3nt: TGTGCCAGCAGCCGACTAGCTGGGACAGATACGCAGTATTTT; v_gene: TRBV16; d_gene: TRBD2; abundance: NA; j_gene: TRBJ2-3
CDR3aa: CASSLRTSGRGVGNEQFF; CDR3nt: TGTGCCAGCAGCTTAAGGACTAGCGGGAGGGGGGTTGGCAATGAGCAGTTCTTC; v_gene: TRBV11-3; d_gene: TRBD2; abundance: NA; j_gene: TRBJ2-1
CDR3aa: CASSPQGQGGAGELFF; CDR3nt: TGTGCCAGCAGCCCGCAGGGACAGGGCGGGGCCGGGGAGCTGTTTTTT; v_gene: TRBV11-3; d_gene: TRBD1; abundance: NA; j_gene: TRBJ2-2
CDR3aa: CASTPPQAGNYGYTF; CDR3nt: TGTGCCAGCACCCCCCCCCAGGCAGGCAACTATGGCTACACCTTC; v_gene: TRBV28; d_gene: NA; abundance: NA; j_gene: TRBJ1-2
CDR3aa: CASSLSLDTQYF; CDR3nt: TGTGCCAGCAGCTTATCCCTCGATACGCAGTATTTT; v_gene: TRBV5-6; d_gene: NA; abundance: NA; j_gene: TRBJ2-3
CDR3aa: CASSLFPTGGSNQPQHF; CDR3nt: TGTGCCAGCAGCTTATTCCCGACAGGGGGGAGCAATCAGCCCCAGCATTTT; v_gene: TRBV7-9; d_gene: TRBD1; abundance: NA; j_gene: TRBJ1-5
CDR3aa: CASSGGNEQFF; CDR3nt: TGTGCCAGCAGCGGCGGCAATGAGCAGTTCTTC; v_gene: TRBV7-2; d_gene: NA; abundance: NA; j_gene: TRBJ2-1
CDR3aa: CASCSDRGPYEQYF; CDR3nt: TGTGCCAGCTGCTCTGACAGGGGGCCCTACGAGCAGTACTTC; v_gene: TRBV6-1; d_gene: TRBD1; abundance: NA; j_gene: TRBJ2-7
CDR3aa: CASTVGGRIDTQYF; CDR3nt: TGTGCCAGCACGGTCGGCGGGAGGATAGATACGCAGTATTTT; v_gene: TRBV2; d_gene: TRBD2; abundance: few; j_gene: TRBJ2-3
CDR3aa: CASSLLQATGAKNIQYF; CDR3nt: TGTGCCAGCAGCCTCCTACAGGCGACGGGAGCCAAAAACATTCAGTACTTC; v_gene: TRBV13; d_gene: NA; abundance: NA; j_gene: TRBJ2-4
CDR3aa: CASRDGLAAGEQFF; CDR3nt: TGTGCCAGCAGAGACGGGCTAGCAGCGGGTGAGCAGTTCTTC; v_gene: TRBV6-5; d_gene: NA; abundance: NA; j_gene: TRBJ2-1
CDR3aa: CASSSLVATNEKLFF; CDR3nt: TGTGCCAGCAGTTCGCTAGTTGCAACTAATGAAAAACTGTTTTTT; v_gene: TRBV6-5; d_gene: NA; abundance: NA; j_gene: TRBJ1-4
CDR3aa: CASSSPSGRSNEQFF; CDR3nt: TGTGCCAGCAGTTCCCCCAGCGGGAGATCCAATGAGCAGTTCTTC; v_gene: TRBV6-5; d_gene: TRBD2; abundance: NA; j_gene: TRBJ2-1
CDR3aa: CASSRDRGSLNTGELFF; CDR3nt: TGTGCCAGCTCACGGGACAGGGGGTCCCTCAACACCGGGGAGCTGTTTTTT; v_gene: TRBV18; d_gene: TRBD1; abundance: few; j_gene: TRBJ2-2
CDR3aa: CASGTYRELAQYF; CDR3nt: TGTGCCAGCGGCACATACAGGGAATTGGCGCAGTACTTC; v_gene: TRBV2; d_gene: NA; abundance: NA; j_gene: TRBJ2-7
CDR3aa: CASSYPSGSGTDTQYF; CDR3nt: TGTGCCAGCAGCTACCCTAGCGGGAGTGGAACAGATACGCAGTATTTT; v_gene: TRBV7-9; d_gene: TRBD2; abundance: NA; j_gene: TRBJ2-3
CDR3aa: CASSPQNVNNEQFF; CDR3nt: TGTGCCAGCAGCCCCCAAAATGTCAACAATGAGCAGTTCTTC; v_gene: TRBV11-3; d_gene: NA; abundance: NA; j_gene: TRBJ2-1
CDR3aa: CASSAGTSTDTQYF; CDR3nt: TGTGCCAGCTCGGCAGGGACTAGCACAGATACGCAGTATTTT; v_gene: TRBV18; d_gene: NA; abundance: NA; j_gene: TRBJ2-3
CDR3aa: CASSYATGTKAFF; CDR3nt: TGCGCCAGCAGCTACGCCACAGGAACCAAAGCTTTCTTT; v_gene: TRBV5-1; d_gene: NA; abundance: NA; j_gene: TRBJ1-1
CDR3aa: CASSLLISGRNNEQFF; CDR3nt: TGTGCCAGCAGTCTTTTGATCAGCGGGAGGAACAATGAGCAGTTCTTC; v_gene: TRBV27; d_gene: TRBD2; abundance: NA; j_gene: TRBJ2-1
CDR3aa: CASSPVSGGRAGELFF; CDR3nt: TGCGCCAGCAGTCCTGTAAGTGGCGGGAGAGCCGGGGAGCTGTTTTTT; v_gene: TRBV5-1; d_gene: TRBD2; abundance: NA; j_gene: TRBJ2-2
CDR3aa: CASSFGGRALGPYNEQFF; CDR3nt: TGTGCCAGCAGCTTTGGTGGGAGGGCCCTGGGCCCCTACAATGAGCAGTTCTTC; v_gene: TRBV7-8; d_gene: TRBD2; abundance: once; j_gene: TRBJ2-1
CDR3aa: CASSVVGAKDTQYF; CDR3nt: TGTGCCAGCAGCGTAGTTGGGGCGAAAGATACGCAGTATTTT; v_gene: TRBV9; d_gene: NA; abundance: NA; j_gene: TRBJ2-3
CDR3aa: CASSQSTGGNYGYTF; CDR3nt: TGTGCCAGCAGCCAATCAACAGGGGGCAACTATGGCTACACCTTC; v_gene: TRBV4-2; d_gene: TRBD1; abundance: NA; j_gene: TRBJ1-2
CDR3aa: CASSAQGGELFF; CDR3nt: TGTGCCAGCAGCGCACAGGGCGGGGAGCTGTTTTTT; v_gene: TRBV9; d_gene: NA; abundance: NA; j_gene: TRBJ2-2
CDR3aa: CASSLDRATSTDTQYF; CDR3nt: TGTGCCAGCAGCTTGGACAGGGCTACTAGCACAGATACGCAGTATTTT; v_gene: TRBV5-4; d_gene: NA; abundance: NA; j_gene: TRBJ2-3
CDR3aa: CASSTRQGGNEKLFF; CDR3nt: TGTGCCAGTAGTACGCGACAGGGTGGAAATGAAAAACTGTTTTTT; v_gene: TRBV19; d_gene: TRBD1; abundance: NA; j_gene: TRBJ1-4
CDR3aa: CASSLTFGGSNYNEQFF; CDR3nt: TGTGCCAGCAGCTTAACGTTCGGCGGGAGTAACTACAATGAGCAGTTCTTC; v_gene: TRBV7-3; d_gene: TRBD2; abundance: NA; j_gene: TRBJ2-1
CDR3aa: CASSSSTSGRRYNEQFF; CDR3nt: TGTGCCAGCAGTTCCTCCACTAGCGGGAGAAGGTACAATGAGCAGTTCTTC; v_gene: TRBV28; d_gene: TRBD2; abundance: NA; j_gene: TRBJ2-1